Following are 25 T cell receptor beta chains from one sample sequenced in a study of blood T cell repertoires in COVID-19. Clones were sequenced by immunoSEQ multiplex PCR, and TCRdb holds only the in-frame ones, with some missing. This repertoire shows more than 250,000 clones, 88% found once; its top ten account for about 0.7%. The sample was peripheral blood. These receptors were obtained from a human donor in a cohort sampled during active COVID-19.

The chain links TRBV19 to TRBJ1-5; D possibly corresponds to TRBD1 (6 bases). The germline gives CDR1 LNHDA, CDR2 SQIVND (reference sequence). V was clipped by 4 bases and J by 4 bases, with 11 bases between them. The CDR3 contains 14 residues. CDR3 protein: CASSRTAMNQPQHF. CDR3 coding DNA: TGTGCCAGTAGTAGGACAGCAATGAATCAGCCCCAGCATTTT.

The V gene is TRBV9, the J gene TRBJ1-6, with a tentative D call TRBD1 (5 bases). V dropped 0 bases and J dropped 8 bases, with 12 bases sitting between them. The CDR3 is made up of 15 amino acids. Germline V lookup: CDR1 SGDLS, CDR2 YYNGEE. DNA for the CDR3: TGTGCCAGCAGCGTAGGGGGCAGCCGATATTCACCCCTCCACTTT. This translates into CASSVGGSRYSPLHF.

CDR3 sequence: CASSSSTDNEKLFF. The CDR3 region has the DNA TGTGCCAGCAGCTCGTCGACAGATAATGAAAAACTGTTTTTT. The chain links TRBV5-4 to TRBJ1-4; TRBD1 is a possible D gene (5 bases). Between the trimmed V and J ends, which lost 3 bases and 4 bases, there was a span of 10 bases. Germline loops: CDR1 SGHNT, CDR2 YYREEE (reference sequence). CDR3 length equals 14 residues.

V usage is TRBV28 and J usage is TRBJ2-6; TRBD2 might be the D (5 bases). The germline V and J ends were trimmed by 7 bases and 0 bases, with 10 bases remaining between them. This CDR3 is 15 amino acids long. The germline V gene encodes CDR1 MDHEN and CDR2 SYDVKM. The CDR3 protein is CASTPGNSGANVLTF. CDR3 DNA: TGTGCCAGCACCCCGGGGAACTCTGGGGCCAACGTCCTGACTTTC.

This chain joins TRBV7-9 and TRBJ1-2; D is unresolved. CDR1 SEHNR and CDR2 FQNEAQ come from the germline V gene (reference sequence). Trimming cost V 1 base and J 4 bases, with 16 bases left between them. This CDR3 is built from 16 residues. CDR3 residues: CASSLVEGLKSYGYTF. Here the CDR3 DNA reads TGTGCCAGCAGCTTAGTCGAGGGCTTAAAAAGCTATGGCTACACCTTC.

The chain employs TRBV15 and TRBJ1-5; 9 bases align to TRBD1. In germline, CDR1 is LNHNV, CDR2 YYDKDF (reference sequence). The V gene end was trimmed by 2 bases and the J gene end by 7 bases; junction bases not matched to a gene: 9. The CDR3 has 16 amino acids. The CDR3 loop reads CATSRSGQGSGQPQHF. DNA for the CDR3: TGTGCCACCAGCAGATCCGGACAGGGGTCTGGACAGCCCCAGCATTTT.

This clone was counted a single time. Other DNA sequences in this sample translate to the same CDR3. CDR3 DNA: TGTGCCAGCAGTTCCGTCCAAGAGACCCAGTACTTC. This translates into CASSSVQETQYF. V gene TRBV6-2 or TRBV6-3 combines with J gene TRBJ2-5, with D hard to call. CDR1 is MNHEY, CDR2 SVGEGT, per germline. The CDR3 runs 12 residues. V was clipped by 4 bases and J by 1 base, with 4 bases between them.

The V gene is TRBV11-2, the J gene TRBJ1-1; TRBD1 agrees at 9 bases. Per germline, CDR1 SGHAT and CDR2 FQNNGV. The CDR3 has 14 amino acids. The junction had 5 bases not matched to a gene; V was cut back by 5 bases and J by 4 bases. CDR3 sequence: CASSGDRVRTEAFF. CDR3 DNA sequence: TGTGCCAGCAGCGGGGACAGGGTTCGCACTGAAGCTTTCTTT.

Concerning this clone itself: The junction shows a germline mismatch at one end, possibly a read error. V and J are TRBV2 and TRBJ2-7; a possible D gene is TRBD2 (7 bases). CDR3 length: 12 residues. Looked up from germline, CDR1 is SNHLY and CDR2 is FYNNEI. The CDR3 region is CASSSLREGGEF. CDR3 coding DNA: TGTGCCAGCAGTTCCCTTCGTGAGGGGGGGGAGTTC.

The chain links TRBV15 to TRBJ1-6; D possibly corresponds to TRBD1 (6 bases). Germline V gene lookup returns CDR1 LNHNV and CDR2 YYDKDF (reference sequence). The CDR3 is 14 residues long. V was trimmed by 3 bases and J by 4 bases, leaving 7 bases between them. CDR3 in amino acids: CATSRDRYNSPLHF. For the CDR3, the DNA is TGTGCCACCAGCAGGGACAGATATAATTCACCCCTCCACTTT.

CDR3 residues: CASSAPGRASGRHSSYEQYF. The CDR3 DNA is TGTGCCAGCAGCGCCCCAGGGCGGGCTAGCGGGAGGCACAGCTCCTACGAGCAGTACTTC. The chain combines TRBV2 with TRBJ2-7; 11 bases fit TRBD2. The germline CDR1 and CDR2 sequences are SNHLY and FYNNEI. The length of the CDR3 is 20 residues. V lost 6 bases, J lost 0 bases, and 19 bases stayed unmatched.

In DNA, the CDR3 is TGTGCCAGCAGTTACTCGGCCCGTTTATCTGGAAACACCATATATTTT. It translates to CASSYSARLSGNTIYF. The chain employs TRBV6-5 and TRBJ1-3; unclear D gene. V was clipped by 0 bases and J by 1 base, with 10 bases between them. This CDR3 is built from 16 residues. Germline lookup yields CDR1 MNHEY and CDR2 SVGAGI.

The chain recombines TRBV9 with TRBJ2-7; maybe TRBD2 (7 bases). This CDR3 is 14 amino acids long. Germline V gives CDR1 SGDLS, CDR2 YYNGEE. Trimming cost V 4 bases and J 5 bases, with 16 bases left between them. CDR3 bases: TGTGCCAGCAGCCCCCTAGGGGGGGCCAACGAGCAGTACTTC. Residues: CASSPLGGANEQYF.

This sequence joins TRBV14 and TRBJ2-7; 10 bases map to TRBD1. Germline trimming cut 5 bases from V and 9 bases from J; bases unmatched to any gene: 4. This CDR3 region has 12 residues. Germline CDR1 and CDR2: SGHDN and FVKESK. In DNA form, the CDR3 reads TGTGCCAGCAGCGGACAGGGGGTCCGGCAGTACTTC. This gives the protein CASSGQGVRQYF.

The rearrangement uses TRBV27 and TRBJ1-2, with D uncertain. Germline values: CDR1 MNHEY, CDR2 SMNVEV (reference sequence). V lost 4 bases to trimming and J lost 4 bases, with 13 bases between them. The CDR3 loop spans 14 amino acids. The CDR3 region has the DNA TGTGCCAGCAGTTCGAGTGCAGGTTCCTATGGCTACACCTTC. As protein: CASSSSAGSYGYTF.

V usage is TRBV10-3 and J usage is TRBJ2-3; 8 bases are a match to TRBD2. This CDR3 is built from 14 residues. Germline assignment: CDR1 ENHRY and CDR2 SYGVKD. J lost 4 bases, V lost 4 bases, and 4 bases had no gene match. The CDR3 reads CAISGAGAADTQYF. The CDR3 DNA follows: TGTGCCATCAGTGGAGCGGGAGCGGCAGATACGCAGTATTTT.

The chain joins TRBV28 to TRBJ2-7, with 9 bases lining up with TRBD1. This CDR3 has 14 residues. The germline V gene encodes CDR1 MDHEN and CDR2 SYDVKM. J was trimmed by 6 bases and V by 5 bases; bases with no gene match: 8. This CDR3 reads CASSPGPGQGEQYF. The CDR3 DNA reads TGTGCCAGCAGTCCCGGCCCGGGACAGGGCGAGCAGTACTTC.

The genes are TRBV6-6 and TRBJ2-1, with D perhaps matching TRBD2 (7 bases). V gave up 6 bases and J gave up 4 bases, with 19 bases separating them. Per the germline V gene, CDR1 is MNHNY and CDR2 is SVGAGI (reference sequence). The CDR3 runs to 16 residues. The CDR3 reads CASRTGGGGGYNEQFF. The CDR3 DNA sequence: TGTGCCAGCAGGACGGGCGGGGGAGGGGGTTACAATGAGCAGTTCTTC.

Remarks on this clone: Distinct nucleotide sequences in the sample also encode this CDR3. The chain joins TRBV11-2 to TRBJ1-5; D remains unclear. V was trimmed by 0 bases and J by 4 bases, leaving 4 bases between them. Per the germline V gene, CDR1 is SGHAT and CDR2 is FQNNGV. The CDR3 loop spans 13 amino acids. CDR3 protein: CASSLDRNQPQHF. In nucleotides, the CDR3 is TGTGCCAGCAGCTTAGACAGAAATCAGCCCCAGCATTTT.

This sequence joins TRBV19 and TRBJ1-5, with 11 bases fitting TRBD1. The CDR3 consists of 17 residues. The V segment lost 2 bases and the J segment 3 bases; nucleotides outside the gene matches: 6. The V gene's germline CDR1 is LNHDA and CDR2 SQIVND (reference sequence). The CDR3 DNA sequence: TGTGCCAGTAGTATAAGGACAGGGGGCAGAAACAATCAGCCCCAGCATTTT. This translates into CASSIRTGGRNNQPQHF.

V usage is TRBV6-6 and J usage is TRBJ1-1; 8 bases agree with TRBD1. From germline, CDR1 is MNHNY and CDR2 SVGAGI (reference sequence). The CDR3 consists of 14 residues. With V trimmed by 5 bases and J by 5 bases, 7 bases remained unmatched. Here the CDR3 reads CASSPDRARTEAFF. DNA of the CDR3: TGTGCCAGCAGTCCGGACAGGGCGAGGACTGAAGCTTTCTTT.

CDR3 sequence (DNA): TGTGCCAGCAGCCCCTGGACAGAAGCCTACGAGCAGTACTTC. This codes for CASSPWTEAYEQYF. This sequence joins TRBV7-6 and TRBJ2-7; D is possibly TRBD1 (6 bases). The CDR3 is made up of 14 amino acids. Germline V gene data show CDR1 as SGHVS and CDR2 as FNYEAQ. The germline V and J ends were trimmed by 5 bases and 2 bases, with 13 bases remaining between them. Filled out from reference TRBV7-6 and TRBJ2-7, the complete variable domain reads GAGVSQSPRYKVTKRGQDVALRCDPISGHVSLYWYRQALGQGPEFLTYFNYEAQQDKSGLPNDRFSAERPEGSISTLTIQRTEQRDSAMYRCASSPWTEAYEQYFGPGTRLTVT.

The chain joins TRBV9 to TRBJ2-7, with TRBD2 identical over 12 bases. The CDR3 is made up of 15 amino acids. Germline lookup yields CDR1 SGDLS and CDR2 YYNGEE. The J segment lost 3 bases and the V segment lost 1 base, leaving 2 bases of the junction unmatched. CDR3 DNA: TGTGCCAGCAGCGTATCGACTAGCGGGAGCTACGAGCAGTACTTC. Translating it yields CASSVSTSGSYEQYF.

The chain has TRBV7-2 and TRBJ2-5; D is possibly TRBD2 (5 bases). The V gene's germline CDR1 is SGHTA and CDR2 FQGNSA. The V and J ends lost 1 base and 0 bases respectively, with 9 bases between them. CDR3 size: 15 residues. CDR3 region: CASSLGGRNQETQYF. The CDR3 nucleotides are TGTGCCAGCAGCTTAGGTGGGAGAAACCAAGAGACCCAGTACTTC.

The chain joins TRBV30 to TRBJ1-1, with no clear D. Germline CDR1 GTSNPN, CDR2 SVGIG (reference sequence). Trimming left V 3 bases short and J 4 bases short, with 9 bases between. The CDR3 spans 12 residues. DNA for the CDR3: TGTGCCTGGAGCCCCTCGTCCACTGAAGCTTTCTTT. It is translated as CAWSPSSTEAFF.